The source of this TCR beta chain is a study of T cell responses to AZD1222 COVID-19 vaccine. The repertoire was sequenced with immunoSEQ multiplex PCR; TCRdb's copy has only in-frame clones and lacks some. This repertoire shows more than 65,000 clones, approximately 80% found once; its top ten account for roughly 20%. The sequence derives from an adult in good health. This specimen consisted of peripheral blood, obtained on day 0 of AZD1222 vaccination.

CDR3 nucleotides: TGCGCCAGCAGCTTAAATGACAGGGTCACTGAAGCTTTCTTT. Its protein is CASSLNDRVTEAFF. The V call is TRBV5-1, the J call TRBJ1-1; 7 bases are shared with TRBD1. The CDR3 has 14 amino acids. Looked up from germline, CDR1 is SGHRS and CDR2 is YFSETQ. The trim removed 2 bases at V and 4 bases at J, leaving 5 bases unmatched.